This T cell receptor beta chain was sequenced in a study of CD8 T cells in Susac syndrome (dated by TCRdb to the late 2010s). Turning to the overall study: Repertoire sequencing was used to test whether CD8+ T cell activation and differentiation in Susac syndrome was antigen driven. The clonality of the CD8+ T cell repertoire was compared across 12 healthy donors, around 14 Susac syndrome patients and around 16 multiple sclerosis patients. Overall results and qualifications from the work: The number of individuals in the TCR sequencing and HLA analysis was recognized as being relatively small.

To note about this clonotype: The clone's antigen remains unknown. Per-base quality was not reported, and no clone a single base away is much larger than it.

RNA was extracted using the RNeasy kit, and roughly 0.5 to 1 microgram was reverse transcribed with random hexamers. The immunoSEQ multiplex PCR assay, which covers 54 Vbeta and 13 Jbeta segments, was used to amplify TCR beta CDR3 regions. To correct PCR amplification bias, a synthetic template baseline was used for both primer optimization and computational correction. The authors processed their data as follows. Reads were assigned to V, D and J genes according to IMGT and analyzed in immunoSEQ Analyzer, with only productive sequences retained. To calculate clonality, Shannon entropy was normalized by log2 of the number of productive unique sequences and then subtracted from one. Public and private clones were assessed among the 100 most prevalent clones of each patient and control. Susac-specific clones were defined as absent from healthy and MS cohorts, roughly 1,100 published viral clones and other ImmuneACCESS disease sequences. In TCRdb, the public reads were trimmed at Q25 with fastp and aligned with MiXCR, with productive beta chains retained. Rows with one shared CDR3 protein collapse into an entry with the most common genes and DNA. For this entry, the V and J calls and clone size follow TCRdb and not the study's own pipeline. The sample has some 300,000 distinct CDR3 sequences on record, around nine tenths of them singletons. The ten most abundant clones make up more than 0.15% of the sample.

Sequences DFQATT (CDR1) and SNEGSKA (CDR2) are obtained from the germline V gene (reference sequence). The CDR3 runs 15 residues from the cysteine to the phenylalanine. Just CDR3 DNA is preserved here, 45 bases in frame from base 1. Here V drops 6 bases and J drops 4 bases, and the junction holds 15 bases not matched to any gene. Peripheral blood CD8+ and CD4+ T cells from healthy donors, Susac syndrome patients and multiple sclerosis patients were profiled using high-throughput TCR beta sequencing. The multiple sclerosis controls were treatment-naive patients whose relapsing-remitting disease, either stable or active, fulfilled the revised McDonald criteria. Bulk CD8+ and CD4+ T cells were purified by magnetic negative isolation, while CD8+ TEMRA cells were enriched using FACS. Blood was collected in EDTA tubes and processed within 24 hours, with PBMCs isolated through density gradient centrifugation. PBMCs destined for TCR sequencing were cryopreserved in liquid nitrogen and later thawed in a 37 °C water bath. The sorted or isolated CD4+, CD8+ and CD8+ TEMRA cells reached a purity of at least 90%.

The sequence was collected from a human donor with multiple sclerosis. In this chain, TRBV20-1 is recombined with TRBJ2-7; 7 central nucleotides agree with TRBD2. Sequencing used CD8+ T cells from PBMCs. In nucleotides, the sequence is TGCAGTGCCGACGGCCGTACCGGGGGGATTTACGAGCAGTACTTC. Translated, this gives CSADGRTGGIYEQYF.